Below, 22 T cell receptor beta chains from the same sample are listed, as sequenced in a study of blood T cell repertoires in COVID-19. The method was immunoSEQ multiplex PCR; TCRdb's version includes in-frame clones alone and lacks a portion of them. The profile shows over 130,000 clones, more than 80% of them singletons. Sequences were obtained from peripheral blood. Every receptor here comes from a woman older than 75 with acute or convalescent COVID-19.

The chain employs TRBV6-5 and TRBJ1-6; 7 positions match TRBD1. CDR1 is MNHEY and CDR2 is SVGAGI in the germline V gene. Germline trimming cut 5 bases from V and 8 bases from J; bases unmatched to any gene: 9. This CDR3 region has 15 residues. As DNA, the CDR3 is TGTGCCAGCAGTACATACAGGGGCCGAGATTCACCCCTCCACTTT. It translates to CASSTYRGRDSPLHF.

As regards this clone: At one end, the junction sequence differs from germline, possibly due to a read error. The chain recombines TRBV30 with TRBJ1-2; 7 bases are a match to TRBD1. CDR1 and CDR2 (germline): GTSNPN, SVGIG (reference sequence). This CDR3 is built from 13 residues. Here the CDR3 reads CAWSVIARGRGDF. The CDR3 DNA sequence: TGTGCCTGGAGTGTAATAGCGCGTGGCAGGGGGGACTTC.

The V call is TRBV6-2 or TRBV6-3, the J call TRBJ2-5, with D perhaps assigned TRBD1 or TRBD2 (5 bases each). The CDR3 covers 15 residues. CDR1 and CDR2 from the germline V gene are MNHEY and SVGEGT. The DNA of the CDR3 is TGTGGCTGCAGCCGGGGCCCTCAAACTCGAGGGACCCAGTACTTC. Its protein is CGCSRGPQTRGTQYF.

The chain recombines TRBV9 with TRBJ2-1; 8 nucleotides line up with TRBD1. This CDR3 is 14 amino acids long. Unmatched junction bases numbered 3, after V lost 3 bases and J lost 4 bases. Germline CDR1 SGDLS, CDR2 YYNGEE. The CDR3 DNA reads TGTGCCAGCAGCGAGGGACAGGTTTACAATGAGCAGTTCTTC. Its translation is CASSEGQVYNEQFF. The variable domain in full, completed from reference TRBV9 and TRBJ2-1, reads DSGVTQTPKHLITATGQRVTLRCSPRSGDLSVYWYQQSLDQGLQFLIQYYNGEERAKGNILERFSAQQFPDLHSELNLSSLELGDSALYFCASSEGQVYNEQFFGPGTRLTVL.

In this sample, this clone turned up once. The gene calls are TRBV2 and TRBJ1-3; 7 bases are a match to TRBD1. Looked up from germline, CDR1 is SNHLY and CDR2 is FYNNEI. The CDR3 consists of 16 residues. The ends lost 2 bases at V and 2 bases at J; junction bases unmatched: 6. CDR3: CASSETWQGAGNTIYF. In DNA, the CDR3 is TGTGCCAGCAGTGAAACTTGGCAGGGGGCTGGAAACACCATATATTTT.

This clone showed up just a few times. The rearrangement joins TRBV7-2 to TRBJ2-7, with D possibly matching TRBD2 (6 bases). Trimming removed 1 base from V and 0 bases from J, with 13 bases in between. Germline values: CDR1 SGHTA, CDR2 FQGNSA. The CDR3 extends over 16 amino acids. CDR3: CASSLGGDPGSYEQYF. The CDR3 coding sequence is TGTGCCAGCAGCTTAGGGGGGGACCCAGGCTCCTACGAGCAGTACTTC.

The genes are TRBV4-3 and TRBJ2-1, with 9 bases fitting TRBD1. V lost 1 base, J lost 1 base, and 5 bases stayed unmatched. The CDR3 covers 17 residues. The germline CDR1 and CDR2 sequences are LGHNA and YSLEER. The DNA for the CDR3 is TGCGCCAGCAGCCAAGGCTACGGACAGGGGTCCTACAATGAGCAGTTCTTC. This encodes CASSQGYGQGSYNEQFF.

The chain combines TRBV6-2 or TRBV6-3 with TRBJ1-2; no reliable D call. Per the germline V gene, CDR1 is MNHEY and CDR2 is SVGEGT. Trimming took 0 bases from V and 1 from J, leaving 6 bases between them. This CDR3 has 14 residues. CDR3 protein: CASSYSADNYGYTF. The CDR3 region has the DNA TGTGCCAGCAGTTACTCGGCGGATAACTATGGCTACACCTTC.

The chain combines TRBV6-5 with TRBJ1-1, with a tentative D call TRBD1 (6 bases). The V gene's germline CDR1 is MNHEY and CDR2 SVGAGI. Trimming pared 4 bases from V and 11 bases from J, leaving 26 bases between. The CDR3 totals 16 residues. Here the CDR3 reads CASSSLGRTGRGLAFF. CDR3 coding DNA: TGTGCCAGCAGTTCTCTAGGTAGAACAGGGAGGGGTTTGGCTTTCTTT.

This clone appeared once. The CDR3 sequence: CASSVEQGRSYNSPLHF. CDR3 DNA sequence: TGTGCCAGCAGCGTAGAACAGGGCCGATCCTATAATTCACCCCTCCACTTT. The chain employs TRBV9 and TRBJ1-6, with D perhaps TRBD1 (6 bases). The CDR3 consists of 17 residues. Germline lookup yields CDR1 SGDLS and CDR2 YYNGEE. V was trimmed by 0 bases and J by 1 base, leaving 11 bases between them.

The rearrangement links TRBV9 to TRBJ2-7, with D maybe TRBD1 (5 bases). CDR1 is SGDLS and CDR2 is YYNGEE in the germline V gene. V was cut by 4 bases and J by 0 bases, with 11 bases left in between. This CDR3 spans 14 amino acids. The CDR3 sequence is CASSFRQSSYEQYF. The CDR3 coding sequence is TGTGCCAGCAGCTTTAGACAGAGCTCCTACGAGCAGTACTTC.

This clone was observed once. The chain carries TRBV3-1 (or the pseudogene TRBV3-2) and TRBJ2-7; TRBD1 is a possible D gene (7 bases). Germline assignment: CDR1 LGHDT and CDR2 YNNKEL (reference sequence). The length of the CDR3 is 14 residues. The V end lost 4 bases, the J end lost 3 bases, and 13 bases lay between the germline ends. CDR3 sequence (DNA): TGTGCCAGCAGCCCGGACCAGGGGGGCTACGAGCAGTACTTC. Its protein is CASSPDQGGYEQYF.

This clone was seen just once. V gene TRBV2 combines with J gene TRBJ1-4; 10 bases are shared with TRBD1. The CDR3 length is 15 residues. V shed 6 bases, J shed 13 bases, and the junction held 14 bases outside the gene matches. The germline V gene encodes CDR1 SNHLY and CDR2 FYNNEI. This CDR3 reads CASSLLDRGMFGLFF. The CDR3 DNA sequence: TGTGCCAGCAGCTTGCTGGACAGGGGGATGTTTGGACTGTTTTTT.

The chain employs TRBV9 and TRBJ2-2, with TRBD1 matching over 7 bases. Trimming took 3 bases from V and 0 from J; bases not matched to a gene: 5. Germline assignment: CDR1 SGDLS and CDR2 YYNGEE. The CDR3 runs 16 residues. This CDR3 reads CASSATGTANTGELFF. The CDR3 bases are TGTGCCAGCAGCGCAACCGGGACAGCGAACACCGGGGAGCTGTTTTTT.

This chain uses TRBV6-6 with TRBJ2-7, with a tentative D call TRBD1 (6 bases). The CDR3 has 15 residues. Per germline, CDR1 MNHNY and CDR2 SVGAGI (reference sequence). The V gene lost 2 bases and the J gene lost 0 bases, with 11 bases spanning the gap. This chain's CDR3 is CASSYEGTSSYEQYF. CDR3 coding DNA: TGTGCCAGCAGTTACGAGGGGACAAGCTCCTACGAGCAGTACTTC.

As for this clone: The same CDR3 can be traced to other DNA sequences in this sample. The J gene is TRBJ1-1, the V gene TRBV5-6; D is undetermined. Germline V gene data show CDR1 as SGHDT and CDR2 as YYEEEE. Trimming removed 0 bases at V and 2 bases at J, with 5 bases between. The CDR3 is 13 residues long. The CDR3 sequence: CASSLAVNTEAFF. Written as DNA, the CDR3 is TGTGCCAGCAGCTTGGCTGTCAACACTGAAGCTTTCTTT.

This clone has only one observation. CDR3 amino acids: CASSPRQGPSSYNEQFF. DNA for the CDR3: TGCGCCAGCAGCCCCCGACAGGGTCCGAGCTCCTACAATGAGCAGTTCTTC. The V gene is TRBV4-3, the J gene TRBJ2-1, with 7 bases matching TRBD1. The CDR3 is 17 residues long. Germline assignment: CDR1 LGHNA and CDR2 YSLEER. V shed 4 bases and J 0 bases; nucleotides not matched to a gene: 9.

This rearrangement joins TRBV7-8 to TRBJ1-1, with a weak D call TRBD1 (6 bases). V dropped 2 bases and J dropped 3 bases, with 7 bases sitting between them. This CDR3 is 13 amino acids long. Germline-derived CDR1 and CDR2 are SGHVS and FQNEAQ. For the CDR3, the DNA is TGTGCCAGCAGCTTAAACAGGGACACTGAAGCTTTCTTT. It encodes CASSLNRDTEAFF.

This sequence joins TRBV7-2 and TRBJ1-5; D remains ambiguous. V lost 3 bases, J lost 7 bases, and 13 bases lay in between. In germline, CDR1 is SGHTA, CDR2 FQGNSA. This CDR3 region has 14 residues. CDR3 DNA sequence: TGTGCCAGCAGCTTGTCAGGACTTAACCAGCCCCAGCATTTT. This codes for CASSLSGLNQPQHF.

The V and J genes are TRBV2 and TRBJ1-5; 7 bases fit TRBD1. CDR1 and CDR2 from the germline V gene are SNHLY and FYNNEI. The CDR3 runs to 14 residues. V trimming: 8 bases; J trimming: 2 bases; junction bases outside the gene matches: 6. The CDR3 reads CASGRDSGNQPQHF. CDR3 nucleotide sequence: TGTGCCAGCGGGCGGGACAGCGGCAATCAGCCCCAGCATTTT.

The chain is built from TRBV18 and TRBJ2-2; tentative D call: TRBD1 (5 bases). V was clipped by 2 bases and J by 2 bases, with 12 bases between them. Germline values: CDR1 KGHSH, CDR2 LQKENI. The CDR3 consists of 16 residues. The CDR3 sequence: CASSPIGAYNTGELFF. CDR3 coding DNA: TGTGCCAGCTCACCAATAGGGGCTTATAACACCGGGGAGCTGTTTTTT.

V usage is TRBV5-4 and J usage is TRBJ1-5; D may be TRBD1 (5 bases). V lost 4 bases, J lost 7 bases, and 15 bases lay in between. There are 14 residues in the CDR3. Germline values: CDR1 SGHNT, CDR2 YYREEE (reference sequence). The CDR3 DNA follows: TGTGCCAGCAGCCCCTTCAGGGTTTGGCAGCCCCAGCATTTT. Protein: CASSPFRVWQPQHF.